This TCR beta chain came from a study of T cells in localized non-small cell lung cancer. Trimming left V 4 bases short and J 2 bases short, with 9 bases between. Germline CDR1 is LNHDA and CDR2 is SQIVND (reference sequence). The length of the CDR3 is 13 residues. Profiling relied on immunoSEQ multiplex PCR, and the TCRdb table lists in-frame clones only, not all of them. The sample yields around 130,000 clones, 89% seen once. This clone has a single count. The genes are TRBV19 and TRBJ2-7; D possibly corresponds to TRBD1 (5 bases). Sample: peripheral blood, taken before any cancer treatment. This TCR was recovered from a female donor aged 60 or older with stage I lung adenocarcinoma. The CDR3 is CASSKTAAYEQYF. Here the CDR3 DNA reads TGTGCCAGTAGTAAGACAGCCGCCTACGAGCAGTACTTC.